This entry features one TCR beta chain sequence. The sample belongs to a study of blood T cell repertoires in COVID-19. About the research overall: COVID-19 samples, acute and convalescent, were from the United States, Italy and Spain. The analysed material was cDNA or gDNA that came from T cells, B-cell-depleted T cells, or PBMCs.

Profiling relied on immunoSEQ multiplex PCR, and the TCRdb table lists in-frame clones only, not all of them. Among about 90,000 clones listed, around 93% were seen once. There are 14 residues in the CDR3. Per germline, CDR1 SQVTM and CDR2 ANQGSEA. V dropped 1 base and J dropped 1; count of bases not matched to a gene: 0. This TCR was sampled from a human donor with active COVID-19. The donor label of this sample is uncertain. V and J are TRBV29-1 and TRBJ2-2, with TRBD1 matching 7 bases. The sequenced sample consisted of peripheral blood. In DNA, the CDR3 is TGCAGCGTTGAAGGGACAGGGAACACCGGGGAGCTGTTTTTT. As protein: CSVEGTGNTGELFF.